These 14 T cell receptor beta chains originate from one sample sequenced in a study of blood T cell repertoires in COVID-19. Here immunoSEQ multiplex PCR was the method, and the copy in TCRdb shows in-frame clones only, minus some. Of fewer than 300,000 clones listed, more than 70% are singletons. The material sequenced was peripheral blood. The receptors here all came from a woman between 18 and 29 years old with acute or convalescent COVID-19.

This clone was counted once. The chain carries TRBV25-1 and TRBJ2-5; TRBD1 matches 7 bases. CDR3 size: 15 residues. Trimming at V came to 5 bases and at J to 5 bases, leaving 11 bases not matched to a gene. The germline V gene encodes CDR1 MGHDK and CDR2 SYGVNS. The CDR3 bases are TGTGCCAGCAGTCTCGAGGGACAGTCCTGGGAGACCCAGTACTTC. Its protein product is CASSLEGQSWETQYF.

This rearrangement joins TRBV21-1 to TRBJ1-2; the DNA was not compared with TRBD1, the D call given in the table. TRBV21-1 is a documented pseudogene. This CDR3 comprises 16 residues. The CDR3 reads CASSKGTRGPSFGYTF. DNA of the CDR3: TGTGCCAGCAGCAAAGGAACCAGGGGACCCTCTTTTGGCTACACCTTC.

The rearrangement joins TRBV21-1 to TRBJ1-2; the D segment call TRBD1 is taken from the table without a DNA check. TRBV21-1 is listed as a pseudogene. The CDR3 runs 18 residues. CDR3 sequence (DNA): TGTGCCAGCAGCAAACAGGGGGCCTTATTTAACGCTAACTATGGCTACACCTTC. It yields the protein CASSKQGALFNANYGYTF.

The rearrangement links TRBV27 to TRBJ1-1; D is possibly TRBD1 (5 bases). Germline V gives CDR1 MNHEY, CDR2 SMNVEV (reference sequence). The CDR3 is 15 residues long. Deletions cut 4 bases from V and 3 bases from J, with 15 bases between. CDR3 amino acids: CASSSWGGRDTEAFF. CDR3 DNA sequence: TGTGCCAGCAGTTCATGGGGGGGACGGGACACTGAAGCTTTCTTT.

The genes are TRBV28 and TRBJ1-2; D not certain. The CDR3 has 13 residues. V lost 10 bases, J lost 3 bases, and 15 bases lay in between. CDR1 MDHEN and CDR2 SYDVKM come from the germline V gene. The CDR3 DNA sequence: TGTGCCACCGAACGGGGTCCTTACTATGGCTACACCTTC. It translates to CATERGPYYGYTF.

This chain links TRBV30 with TRBJ2-1; 10 bases match TRBD2. The CDR3 runs 17 residues. With 2 bases clipped from V and 2 bases from J, the junction kept 9 bases outside the gene matches. CDR1 and CDR2 from the germline V gene are GTSNPN and SVGIG (reference sequence). For the CDR3, the DNA is TGTGCCTGGAGTACCTCCCTTCTAGCGGGAGCCTACAATGAGCAGTTCTTC. This translates into CAWSTSLLAGAYNEQFF. The full variable domain, rest sourced from reference TRBV30 and TRBJ2-1, is SQTIHQWPATLVQPVGSPLSLECTVEGTSNPNLYWYRQAAGRGLQLLFYSVGIGQISSEVPQNLSASRPQDRQFILSSKKLLLSDSGFYLCAWSTSLLAGAYNEQFFGPGTRLTVL.

The chain combines TRBV13 with TRBJ2-5; no clear D gene. V was shortened by 5 bases and J by 1 base, with 8 bases between the two germline ends. CDR1 and CDR2 (germline): PRHDT, FYEKMQ (reference sequence). There are 13 residues in the CDR3. The CDR3 DNA reads TGTGCCAGCAGCACGGAGCTCCAAGAGACCCAGTACTTC. Encoded protein: CASSTELQETQYF.

The chain couples TRBV21-1 to TRBJ1-2; the table's D call of TRBD1 was not tested on the DNA. TRBV21-1 is described as a pseudogene. CDR3 length: 17 residues. The CDR3 nucleotides are TGTGCCAGCAGCCATGTCAGATCCCAGGGGCGGGCGAAAGGCTACACCTTC. This translates into CASSHVRSQGRAKGYTF.

The chain combines TRBV5-5 with TRBJ2-5; perhaps TRBD1 as D (5 bases). The germline gives CDR1 SGHKS, CDR2 YYEKEE (reference sequence). This CDR3 is 14 amino acids long. The ends were cut back, 1 base at V and 2 bases at J, with 9 bases in the middle. This CDR3 is CASSLTGSQETQYF. The CDR3 bases are TGTGCCAGCAGCTTGACAGGCTCGCAAGAGACCCAGTACTTC.

The chain uses TRBV5-6 and TRBJ2-1; 10 nucleotides line up with TRBD1. The CDR3 is made up of 18 amino acids. Germline V gives CDR1 SGHDT, CDR2 YYEEEE. V shed 0 bases, J shed 7 bases, and the junction held 13 bases outside the gene matches. The chain's CDR3 is CASSLGPPGQGLENEQFF. The CDR3 bases are TGTGCCAGCAGCTTGGGACCACCGGGACAGGGGTTGGAGAATGAGCAGTTCTTC.

The chain combines TRBV27 with TRBJ1-1; D gene unclear. Looked up from germline, CDR1 is MNHEY and CDR2 is SMNVEV (reference sequence). V was shortened by 6 bases and J by 3 bases, with 11 bases between the two germline ends. The CDR3 is 13 amino acids. The CDR3 DNA reads TGTGCCAGCAGGCTTCGGGAGGACACTGAAGCTTTCTTT. Translating it yields CASRLREDTEAFF.

The chain is built from TRBV28 and TRBJ1-5; D is possibly TRBD1 (6 bases). The CDR3 has 16 amino acids. Trimming removed 6 bases from V and 2 bases from J, with 17 bases in between. In germline, CDR1 is MDHEN, CDR2 SYDVKM. CDR3 coding DNA: TGTGCCAGCAGCATATACAGGGTCGAGGGCAATCAGCCCCAGCATTTT. Protein product: CASSIYRVEGNQPQHF.

The V call is TRBV28, the J call TRBJ1-6; 8 positions match TRBD1. With V trimmed by 3 bases and J by 6 bases, 7 bases remained unmatched. There are 16 residues in the CDR3. Germline V gene data show CDR1 as MDHEN and CDR2 as SYDVKM. The DNA of the CDR3 is TGTGCCAGCAGTTTGACAGGGGCTGGTAGTAATTCACCCCTCCACTTT. Translating gives CASSLTGAGSNSPLHF. Full variable domain (remainder filled in from reference TRBV28 and TRBJ1-6): DVKVTQSSRYLVKRTGEKVFLECVQDMDHENMFWYRQDPGLGLRLIYFSYDVKMKEKGDIPEGYSVSREKKERFSLILESASTNQTSMYLCASSLTGAGSNSPLHFGNGTRLTVT.

The chain carries TRBV19 and TRBJ2-1; 10 bases match TRBD2. Germline-derived CDR1 and CDR2 are LNHDA and SQIVND (reference sequence). CDR3 size: 15 residues. The trim removed 6 bases at V and 4 bases at J, leaving 6 bases unmatched. The CDR3 bases are TGTGCCAGTAGCGCCATAGCGGGAGGTTACAATGAGCAGTTCTTC. Translation: CASSAIAGGYNEQFF.